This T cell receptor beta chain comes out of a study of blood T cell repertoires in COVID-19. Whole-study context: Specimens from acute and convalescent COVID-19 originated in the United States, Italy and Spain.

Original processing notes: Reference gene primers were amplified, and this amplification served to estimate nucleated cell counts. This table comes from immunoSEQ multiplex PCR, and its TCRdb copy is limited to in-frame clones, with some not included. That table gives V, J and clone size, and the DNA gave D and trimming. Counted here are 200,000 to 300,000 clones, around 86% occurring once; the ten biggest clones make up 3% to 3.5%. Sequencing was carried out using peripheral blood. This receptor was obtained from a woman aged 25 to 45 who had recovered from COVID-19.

CDR3 DNA: TGTGCCAGCAGCTGGAATGGTCAGGGCGGTGAAGCTTTCTTT. It yields the protein CASSWNGQGGEAFF. This chain joins TRBV2 and TRBJ1-1; possible D gene TRBD1, 5 bases. CDR1 is SNHLY and CDR2 is FYNNEI in the germline V gene. The CDR3 has 14 amino acids. Trimming took 6 bases from V and 7 from J, leaving 18 bases between them.